This TCR beta chain was documented in a study of blood T cell repertoires in COVID-19 (dated by TCRdb to about 2020). In terms of the full investigation: Samples from collaborators originated in the United States, Italy and Spain and spanned both the acute and convalescent phases of COVID-19. The prospective study material was composed of cDNA or gDNA derived from T cells, B-cell-depleted T cells, or PBMCs. The dataset comprised deeply sampled blood TCRbeta repertoires from subjects exposed to, actively infected with, or recovered from COVID-19. The repertoires were made available in a free public database intended to serve as a resource for research on the immune response to SARS-CoV-2. The samples were drawn from two sources: the first 160 participants of the ongoing ImmuneRACE study, and 950 to 1,500 subjects contributed by 6 global collaborators. Sample metadata almost always included a de-identified subject ID, COVID-19 status, age in years and sex. Where available, HLA class I and class II types were obtained from metadata supplied by the sample provider rather than from assay-based typing. General conclusions and limits of the study: How much clinical and demographic metadata was included differed by source and by participant, and the metadata was provided uncurated.

V trim: 7 bases; J trim: 9 bases; unmatched bases: 12. Measured from the cysteine to the phenylalanine, the CDR3 is 14 residues long. The sequence is cut down to CDR3 DNA, 42 bases in frame from base 1. The germline V gene provides CDR1 SQVTM and CDR2 ANQGSEA. In Seattle, one collaborating source enrolled patients while the infection was active and tracked those patients longitudinally over the course of disease. Whole blood was collected in K2EDTA tubes by collaborating institutions according to the institutions' own protocols. For TCRbeta analysis, collaborators shipped samples as frozen whole blood, isolated PBMCs, or DNA extracted from either of those sample types. This clone was detected only once. No antigen is known for it. Base qualities were left out, and no much larger clone turns up one base away. TCRbeta CDR3 regions were amplified from genomic DNA using the immunoSEQ Assay, a bias-controlled multiplex PCR. Concerning the study's data processing: Within the assay, amplification of reference gene primers was used to estimate how many nucleated cells each sample contained. To quantify the absolute abundance of each unique TCRbeta CDR3 rearrangement, sequence reads were collapsed and filtered. For each sample, productive Simpson clonality was calculated as the square root of Simpson's diversity index across productive rearrangements. Imported from immuneACCESS, the table was reduced by TCRdb to in-frame sequences with V and J called. These copies leave out some clones; in studies compared against another copy, an unresolved V gene accounts for under half, and the cause of the remainder is not known. The V and J calls and clone size come from that table; D and trimming were worked out from the DNA. The sample has 170,000 or so clones on record, about 87% of them singletons. Clones ranked in the top ten supply approximately 13% of the sample.

The TCR sequence derives from a woman in her 70s with COVID-19, enrolled during active disease. The chain is made from TRBV29-1 and TRBJ2-5; a stretch of 12 junction bases matches TRBD1. The specimen was peripheral blood. CDR3 loop: CSAPRDRGRGSQYF. The nucleotides are TGCAGCGCCCCCCGGGACAGGGGGCGTGGGTCCCAGTACTTC.